This T cell receptor (beta chain) emerged from a study of T cell responses to AZD1222 COVID-19 vaccine. The study, taken as a whole, reports: Reportedly, nearly half the spike-specific TCRs target unmutated variant regions. Donors were chiefly white British, with a greater number of females, and clonal diversity was perhaps underestimated. Spike-specific TCR breadth and depth both grew after two AZD1222 doses. Spike was spanned by vaccine-associated CD4 TCRs, which were dominant at 160-218 and 743-854.

The repertoire was sequenced with immunoSEQ multiplex PCR; TCRdb's copy has only in-frame clones and lacks some. Among about 160,000 clones listed, about 93% were seen once. Unmatched junction bases numbered 10, after V lost 6 bases and J lost 8 bases. CDR1 is MNHEY, CDR2 SVGAGI, per germline. This CDR3 has 14 residues. This clone was counted once. The antigen is undetermined. The input for sequencing was peripheral blood, taken on day 0 of AZD1222 vaccination. The V and J genes are TRBV6-5 and TRBJ2-1; TRBD2 matches at 7 bases. The TCR was taken from an adult in good health. In DNA, the CDR3 is TGTGCCAGCAGCCGAGGACTAGGATCCGATGAGCAGTTCTTC. This translates into CASSRGLGSDEQFF.